A single sample gave rise to the 11 T cell receptor beta chains below, sequenced in a study of shared clonotypes between healthy human individuals. Method: immunoSEQ multiplex PCR; TCRdb's copy keeps in-frame clones and lacks some. The repertoire includes approximately 2.3 million clones, 90% to 95% of them detected once, and 0.39% sits in the top ten. The sample consisted of naive CD4+ T cells from PBMCs. Subset here: CD45RA+ positively selected. These receptors all come from a man aged 18 to 29 in good health. Some clones in this sample may be carry-over from other donors' samples.

The chain is built from TRBV28 and TRBJ2-7, with TRBD1 identical over 9 bases. Per the germline V gene, CDR1 is MDHEN and CDR2 is SYDVKM. Trimming at V came to 7 bases and at J to 0 bases, leaving 10 bases not matched to a gene. The CDR3 has 16 amino acids. The CDR3 sequence: CASMEQGARNSYEQYF. CDR3 bases: TGTGCCAGCATGGAACAGGGGGCGAGAAACTCCTACGAGCAGTACTTC.

The V gene is TRBV6-5, the J gene TRBJ1-1, with 7 bases identical to TRBD1. Germline V gives CDR1 MNHEY, CDR2 SVGAGI. V trimming: 2 bases; J trimming: 0 bases; junction bases outside the gene matches: 3. The CDR3 runs 15 residues. This CDR3 is CASSYQQGLNTEAFF. The CDR3 nucleotides are TGTGCCAGCAGTTACCAACAGGGGTTGAACACTGAAGCTTTCTTT.

The chain couples TRBV27 to TRBJ1-1; D is unresolved. The V gene lost 4 bases and the J gene lost 1 base, with 7 bases spanning the gap. This CDR3 comprises 13 residues. Germline CDR1 MNHEY, CDR2 SMNVEV (reference sequence). The CDR3 loop reads CASSSRRNTEAFF. CDR3 nucleotides: TGTGCCAGCAGTTCGAGGAGGAACACTGAAGCTTTCTTT.

The rearrangement joins TRBV7-3 to TRBJ2-2; 9 nucleotides line up with TRBD2. The CDR3 runs 15 residues. Germline V gives CDR1 SGHTA, CDR2 FQGTGA. V dropped 5 bases and J dropped 7; count of bases not matched to a gene: 8. The CDR3 loop is CASSPRTSAVGELFF. In nucleotides, the CDR3 is TGTGCCAGCAGCCCCCGGACTAGCGCGGTCGGGGAGCTGTTTTTT.

The chain couples TRBV7-8 to TRBJ1-2; D is perhaps TRBD1 (5 bases). Germline V gene lookup returns CDR1 SGHVS and CDR2 FQNEAQ. The V end lost 5 bases, the J end lost 8 bases, and 15 bases lay between the germline ends. There are 13 residues in the CDR3. The CDR3 loop is CASSRGREDGYTF. Here the CDR3 DNA reads TGTGCCAGCAGCAGGGGCAGGGAGGACGGCTACACCTTC.

The chain carries TRBV6-5 and TRBJ1-1; no definite D call. Germline CDR1 and CDR2: MNHEY and SVGAGI. The CDR3 is 15 amino acids. V was cut by 1 base and J by 4 bases, with 13 bases left in between. CDR3 bases: TGTGCCAGCAGTTACTATGGTGTTAGGACCACTGAAGCTTTCTTT. This encodes CASSYYGVRTTEAFF.

The chain recombines TRBV7-9 with TRBJ1-2; D unclear. Germline V CDR1 and CDR2: SEHNR, FQNEAQ (reference sequence). CDR3 length: 13 amino acids. Deletions cut 4 bases from V and 4 bases from J, with 10 bases between. CDR3 sequence (DNA): TGTGCCAGCAGCTCCCGGGAGACCTATGGCTACACCTTC. This encodes CASSSRETYGYTF.

This chain connects TRBV7-2 to TRBJ2-1, with a tentative D call TRBD2 (7 bases). The germline V gene has CDR1 SGHTA and CDR2 FQGNSA. V was trimmed by 3 bases and J by 10 bases, leaving 13 bases between them. The CDR3 length is 13 residues. CDR3 nucleotides: TGTGCCAGCAGCTTTGGCGGGGGCCAAGAGCAGTTCTTC. It specifies CASSFGGGQEQFF.

The chain carries TRBV28 and TRBJ2-1; the D gene is possibly TRBD2 (6 bases). The V gene's germline CDR1 is MDHEN and CDR2 SYDVKM. This CDR3 region has 14 residues. V lost 6 bases and J lost 4, with 13 bases in between. Written as DNA, the CDR3 is TGTGCCAGCAGCCCTTCCGGGGGTTACAATGAGCAGTTCTTC. Amino acids: CASSPSGGYNEQFF.

The chain links TRBV5-6 to TRBJ2-7, with 8 bases that match TRBD1. This CDR3 comprises 14 residues. V was pared by 3 bases and J by 4 bases, with 6 bases of the junction left unmatched. Germline V lookup: CDR1 SGHDT, CDR2 YYEEEE. CDR3 protein: CASSSRQGRYEQYF. CDR3 DNA: TGTGCCAGCAGCTCTAGACAGGGGAGATACGAGCAGTACTTC.

The chain has TRBV6-1 and TRBJ1-5; possibly TRBD1 for D (6 bases). CDR3 length: 14 amino acids. V gave up 7 bases and J gave up 2 bases, with 12 bases separating them. In germline, CDR1 is MNHNS, CDR2 SASEGT. CDR3 nucleotide sequence: TGTGCCAGCATTACTACAGGGCGCAATCAGCCCCAGCATTTT. Its protein product is CASITTGRNQPQHF.